The source of this TCR beta chain is a study of blood T cells in healthy people across ages. Each sample yielded at least 5.5 micrograms of PBMC total RNA. A second roughly 6 to 11 cycle PCR used barcoded and J-beta primers. In TCRdb, the 5' RACE reads were re-called with MiXCR into one record per CDR3 protein. The sample shows approximately 320,000 distinct CDR3 sequences, around 27% of them seen only once. This clonotype is a singleton in its sample. The CDR3 has 17 amino acids. Germline V gene data show CDR1 as SGHTA and CDR2 as FQGNSA. V trimming: 3 bases; J trimming: 2 bases; junction bases outside the gene matches: 3.

The rearrangement uses TRBV7-2 and TRBJ2-6; the match to TRBD1 covers 11 bases. The sequenced sample consisted of blood. The clonotype comes from a woman in her 70s in good health. The chain's CDR3 is CASSFGQGAPGANVLTF. The CDR3 DNA reads as TGTGCCAGCAGCTTTGGACAGGGGGCACCTGGGGCCAACGTCCTGACTTTC.